This TCR beta chain comes out of a study of shared clonotypes between healthy human individuals. Study-wide results and caveats: Clonotype sharing among the donors was expected to vary with sequencing depth.

Germline V CDR1 and CDR2: MNHNY, SVGAGI (reference sequence). The ends were cut back, 6 bases at V and 7 bases at J, with 18 bases in the middle. There are 14 residues in the CDR3. Each subset's genomic DNA was shared equally among a number of immunoSEQ plates. Sequencing was performed with immunoSEQ multiplex PCR; in TCRdb, only in-frame clones are kept and a portion is missing. The sample lists about 2.4 million clones, over 85% occurring once. Comments on this clone: Its matching antigen is unknown.

This rearrangement joins TRBV6-6 to TRBJ1-2, with D possibly TRBD1 on 6 matching bases. This clonotype was sampled from a man between 18 and 29 years old in good health. The sequencing input was naive CD4+ T cells sorted from blood. The subset denotes: CD45RA+ positively selected. CDR3 protein: CASSPRQAALGYTF. The CDR3 nucleotides are TGTGCCAGCAGCCCTAGACAGGCTGCCCTTGGCTACACCTTC.